This T cell receptor beta chain was recorded in a study of blood T cell repertoires in COVID-19 (dated by TCRdb to 2020 to 2021). Context from the whole study: The collaborator samples originated in the United States, Italy and Spain and spanned the acute and convalescent phases of COVID-19. The material from the prospective study consisted of cDNA or gDNA derived from T cells, B-cell-depleted T cells, or PBMCs. Subjects who had been exposed to COVID-19, were actively infected with it, or had recovered from it provided the deeply sampled blood TCRbeta repertoires that made up the dataset. The repertoires were released in a freely available public database intended as a resource for research on the immune response to SARS-CoV-2. The samples were drawn from the first 160 participants of the ongoing ImmuneRACE study and from some 1,300 subjects provided by 6 global collaborators. The sample metadata nearly always contained a de-identified subject ID, COVID-19 status, age in years and sex. Where HLA class I and class II types were available, the types were taken from metadata supplied by the sample provider, not from assay-based typing. Study-wide conclusions, independent of this receptor: The quantity of clinical and demographic metadata differed by source and by participant and was supplied without curation.

The trim is 1 base for V and 6 bases for J, with a gap of 18 bases between the germline ends. The CDR3 covers 16 residues, taking in both the cysteine and the phenylalanine. Just CDR3 DNA is preserved here, 48 bases in frame from base 1. Reading the germline V gene (reference sequence) gives CDR1 SEHNR and CDR2 FQNEAQ. TCRbeta CDR3 regions were amplified from genomic DNA using the immunoSEQ Assay, a bias-controlled multiplex PCR. Per the original workflow: Nucleated cell counts per sample were estimated from amplification of reference gene primers within the assay. Sequence reads were collapsed and filtered to measure the absolute abundance of every unique TCRbeta CDR3 rearrangement. For each sample, productive Simpson clonality was calculated as the square root of Simpson's diversity index across productive rearrangements. In its TCRdb copy, this immuneACCESS table keeps in-frame sequences only and misses some clones. Where compared with another copy, unresolved V genes explain less than half of these, and the others have no known cause. V and J calls and clone size are copied from that table; D and trimming were computed from the DNA. The sample table contains a few hundred thousand clones; only one count was recorded for roughly 91% of them. Of the sample, under 0.7% falls within the top ten clones.

Comments on this clone: The specificity of this receptor is unknown. It has no much larger one-base neighbor in the sample; base qualities were not kept.

In the prospective study, participants were about 18 to 95 years old, resided in 24 geographic areas of the United States, and were enrolled through a virtual design. In the prospective study, cohorts were assigned on the basis of participant-reported clinical history obtained from a screening survey and a study questionnaire. Recovered participants in ImmuneRACE Cohort 3 were defined by two consecutive negative NP/OP PCR tests, clearance by a healthcare professional, or resolution of symptoms. In the prospective study, mobile phlebotomists collected whole blood, serum and a nasopharyngeal or oropharyngeal swab from each participant. Prospective study participants could optionally give additional blood draws and questionnaires over an approximately two-month period. Blood samples from the prospective study were shipped frozen or at room temperature prior to DNA extraction.

The sequence joins TRBV7-9 to TRBJ1-2; D gene: possibly TRBD1, on 5 matching bases. The origin of this receptor is a man in his late teens or twenties who had recovered from COVID-19. Sample: PBMCs or T cells enriched from blood (not recorded which). The CDR3 has the sequence CASSLGYGREGHGYTF. In nucleotide form, the sequence is TGTGCCAGCAGCTTAGGATATGGCAGGGAAGGCCATGGCTACACCTTC.